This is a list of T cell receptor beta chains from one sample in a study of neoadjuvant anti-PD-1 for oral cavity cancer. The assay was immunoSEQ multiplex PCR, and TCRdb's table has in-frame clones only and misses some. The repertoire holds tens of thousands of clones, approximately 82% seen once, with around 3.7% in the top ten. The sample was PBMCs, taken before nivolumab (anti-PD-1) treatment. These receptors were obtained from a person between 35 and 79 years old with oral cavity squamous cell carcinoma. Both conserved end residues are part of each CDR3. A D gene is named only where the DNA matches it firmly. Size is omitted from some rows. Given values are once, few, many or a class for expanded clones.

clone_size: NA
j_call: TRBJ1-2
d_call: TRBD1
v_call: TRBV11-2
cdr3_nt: TGTGCCAGCAGCTTGATTAGGACAGGTGATTCTAATGGCTACACCTTC
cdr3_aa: CASSLIRTGDSNGYTF

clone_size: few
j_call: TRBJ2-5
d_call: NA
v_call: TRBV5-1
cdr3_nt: TGCGCCAGCAGCTTGAACTGGGGCTCGCGGGAGACCCAGTACTTC
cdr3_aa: CASSLNWGSRETQYF

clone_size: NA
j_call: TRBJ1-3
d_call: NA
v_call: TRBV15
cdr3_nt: TGTGCCACCAGCAGACCTAGTCCCAGGGAAAGAAACACCATATATTTT
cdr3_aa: CATSRPSPRERNTIYF

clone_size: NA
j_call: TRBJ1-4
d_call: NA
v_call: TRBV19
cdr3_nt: TGTGCCAGTAGTATTGGAGGGTCCCCTGGTGAAAAACTGTTTTTT
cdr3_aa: CASSIGGSPGEKLFF

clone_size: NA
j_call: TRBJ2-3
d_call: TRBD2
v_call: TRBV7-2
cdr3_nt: TGTGCCAGCAGCTTAGTTGGTCTGGGACTAGCGGGAACCACAGATACGCAGTATTTT
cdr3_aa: CASSLVGLGLAGTTDTQYF

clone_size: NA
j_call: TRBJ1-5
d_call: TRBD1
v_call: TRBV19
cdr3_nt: TGTGCCAGTAGTAGCCAGGGGGTTGGTAGCAATCAGCCCCAGCATTTT
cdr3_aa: CASSSQGVGSNQPQHF

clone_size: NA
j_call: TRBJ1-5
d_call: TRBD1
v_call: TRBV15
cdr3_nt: TGTGCCACCACTGGGGACAGGCTGGGGCCCCAGCATTTT
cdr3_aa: CATTGDRLGPQHF

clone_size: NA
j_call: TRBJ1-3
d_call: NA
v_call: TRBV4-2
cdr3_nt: TGTGCCAGCAGCCAGCTACAGGGAGCGGCTGGAAACACCATATATTTT
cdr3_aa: CASSQLQGAAGNTIYF

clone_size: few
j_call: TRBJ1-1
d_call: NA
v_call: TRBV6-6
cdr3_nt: TGTGCCAGCAGGGGGTATGGATCCACTGAAGCTTTCTTT
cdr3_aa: CASRGYGSTEAFF

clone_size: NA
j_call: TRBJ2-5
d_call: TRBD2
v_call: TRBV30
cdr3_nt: TGTGCCTGGGCGGGGGGAGGAGAGACCCAGTACTTC
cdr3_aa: CAWAGGGETQYF

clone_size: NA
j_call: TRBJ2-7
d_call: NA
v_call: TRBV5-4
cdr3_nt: TGTGCCAGCAGCAGGAACCACGAGCAGTACTTC
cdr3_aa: CASSRNHEQYF

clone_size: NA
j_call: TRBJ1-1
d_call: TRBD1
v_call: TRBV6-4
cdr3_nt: TGTGCCAGCAGTGCGGACAGGACGAACACTGAAGCTTTCTTT
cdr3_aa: CASSADRTNTEAFF

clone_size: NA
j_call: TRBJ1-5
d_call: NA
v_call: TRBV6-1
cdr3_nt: TGTGCCAGCAGGTCAGATAGCAATCAGCCCCAGCATTTT
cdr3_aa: CASRSDSNQPQHF

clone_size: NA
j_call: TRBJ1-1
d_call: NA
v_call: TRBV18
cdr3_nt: TGTGCCAGCTCACCGGAGCGGGGGGTCCCTGAAGCTTTCTTT
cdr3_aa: CASSPERGVPEAFF

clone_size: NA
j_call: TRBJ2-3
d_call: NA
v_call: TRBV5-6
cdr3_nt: TGTGCCAGCAGCTCCGCCTCGACTAGTCCCGATACGCAGTATTTT
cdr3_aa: CASSSASTSPDTQYF

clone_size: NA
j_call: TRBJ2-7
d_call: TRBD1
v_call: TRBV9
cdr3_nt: TGTGCCAGCAGCACCGGGACAGAATTCTACGAGCAGTACTTC
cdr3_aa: CASSTGTEFYEQYF

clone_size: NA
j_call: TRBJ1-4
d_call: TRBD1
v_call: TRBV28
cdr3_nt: TGTGCCAGCAGCCCCACAGGGGGTCGTGGTGAAAAACTGTTTTTT
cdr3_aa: CASSPTGGRGEKLFF

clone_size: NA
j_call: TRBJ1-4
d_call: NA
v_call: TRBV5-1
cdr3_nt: TGCGCCAGCAGCTTGGACAACCCTAATGAAAAACTGTTTTTT
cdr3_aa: CASSLDNPNEKLFF

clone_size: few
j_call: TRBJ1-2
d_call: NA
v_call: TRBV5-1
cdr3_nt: TGCGCCAGCAGCTTGGGAACGCTCTATGGCTACACCTTC
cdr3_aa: CASSLGTLYGYTF

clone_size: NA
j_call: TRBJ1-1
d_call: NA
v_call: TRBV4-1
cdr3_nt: TGCGCCAGCAGCCGCGGACTGGGGCTCACTGAAGCTTTCTTT
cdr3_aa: CASSRGLGLTEAFF

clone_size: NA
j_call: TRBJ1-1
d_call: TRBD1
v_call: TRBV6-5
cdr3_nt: TGTGCCAGCAGTTGGACAGGGGGCTTTAACACTGAAGCTTTCTTT
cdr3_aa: CASSWTGGFNTEAFF

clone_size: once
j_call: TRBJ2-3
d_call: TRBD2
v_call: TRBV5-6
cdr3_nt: TGTGCCAGCAGCGGGGTTCGAGCGGGGGCAGATACGCAGTATTTT
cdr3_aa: CASSGVRAGADTQYF

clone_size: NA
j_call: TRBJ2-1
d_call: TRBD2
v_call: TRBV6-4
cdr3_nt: TGTGCCAGCAGTTTCGGGGGAGGGCAAGATGAGCAGTTCTTC
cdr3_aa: CASSFGGGQDEQFF

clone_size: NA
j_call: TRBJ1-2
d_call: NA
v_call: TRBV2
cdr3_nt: TGTGCCAGCAGTGTACGGAGAGACAACTATGGCTACACCTTC
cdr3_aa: CASSVRRDNYGYTF

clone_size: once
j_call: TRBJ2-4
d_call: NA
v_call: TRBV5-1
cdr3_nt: TGCGCCAGCAGCTTGGGGCCGACAACAGGTTGGGTAGCCAAAAACATTCAGTACTTC
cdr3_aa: CASSLGPTTGWVAKNIQYF

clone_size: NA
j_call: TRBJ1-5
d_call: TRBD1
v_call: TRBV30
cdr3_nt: TGTGCCTGGAGTTACATGGGACAGACCAACAATCAGCCCCAGCATTTT
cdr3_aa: CAWSYMGQTNNQPQHF

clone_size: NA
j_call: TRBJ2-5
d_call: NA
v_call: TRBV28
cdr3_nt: TGTGCCAGCAGTTTTTGGGCACGCCAAGAGACCCAGTACTTC
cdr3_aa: CASSFWARQETQYF

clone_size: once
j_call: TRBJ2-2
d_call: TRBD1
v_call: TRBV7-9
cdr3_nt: TGTGCCAGCAGCACAGATACCGGGACAGGGGGAACCGGGGAGCTGTTTTTT
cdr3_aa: CASSTDTGTGGTGELFF

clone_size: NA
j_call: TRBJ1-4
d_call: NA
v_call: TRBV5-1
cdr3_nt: TGCGCCAGCAGCTTGGAACCGAGGCCTAATGAAAAACTGTTTTTT
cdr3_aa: CASSLEPRPNEKLFF

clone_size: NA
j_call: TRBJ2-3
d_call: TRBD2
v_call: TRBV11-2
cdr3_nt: TGTGCCAGCAGCTTAAGCCTCGGGGGGGCTTATACGCAGTATTTT
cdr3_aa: CASSLSLGGAYTQYF

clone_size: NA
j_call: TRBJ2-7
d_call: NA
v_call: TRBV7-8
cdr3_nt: TGTGCCACGGGCGGAGGGGGCTACGAGCAGTACTTC
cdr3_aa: CATGGGGYEQYF

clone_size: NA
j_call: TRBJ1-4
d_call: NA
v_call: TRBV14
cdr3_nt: TGTGCCAGCAGCCACCCGGGACGACTTAATGAAAAACTGTTTTTT
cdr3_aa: CASSHPGRLNEKLFF

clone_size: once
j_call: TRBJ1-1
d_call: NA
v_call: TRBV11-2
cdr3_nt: TGTGCCAGCAGCACCCCCGGCTCAAGGGAAGCTTTCTTT
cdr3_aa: CASSTPGSREAFF

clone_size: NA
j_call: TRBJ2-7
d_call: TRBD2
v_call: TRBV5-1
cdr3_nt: TGCGCCAGCAGAGAAGCGGGAATTACCAGCTACGAGCAGTACTTC
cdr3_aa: CASREAGITSYEQYF

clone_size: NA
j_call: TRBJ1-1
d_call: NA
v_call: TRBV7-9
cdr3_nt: TGTGCCAGCAGCACCGAAATGAACACTGAAGCTTTCTTT
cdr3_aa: CASSTEMNTEAFF

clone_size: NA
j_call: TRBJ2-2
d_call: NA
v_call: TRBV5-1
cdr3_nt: TGCGCCAGCAGCCTGAGTCTAGCGAACACCGGGGAGCTGTTTTTT
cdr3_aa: CASSLSLANTGELFF

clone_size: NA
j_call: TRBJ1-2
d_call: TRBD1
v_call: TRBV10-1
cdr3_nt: TGCGCCAGCAGTACGACAGGGAACTATGGCTACACCTTC
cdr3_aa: CASSTTGNYGYTF

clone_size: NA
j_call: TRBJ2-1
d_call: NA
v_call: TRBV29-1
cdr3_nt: TGCAGCACCTTTGTTCCGATCGGGAATGAGCAGTTCTTC
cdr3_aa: CSTFVPIGNEQFF